These 10 T cell receptor beta chains were sequenced from one sample in a study of T-cell reconstitution after alpha-beta-depleted transplantation in children. Unique molecular identifiers were built into the TCRbeta library. One entry per CDR3 protein, called by TCRdb with MiXCR from the PCR reads. The sample shows about 600,000 distinct CDR3 sequences, roughly a tenth of them seen only once. The sequencing here drew on PBMCs from the stem cell graft donor, taken from the stem cell graft. The receptor set was obtained from a human donor who donated a stem cell graft to a child with acute myeloid leukemia.

This clonotype was seen ten or more times. The chain recombines TRBV12-3 or TRBV12-4 with TRBJ2-2, with a weak D call TRBD1 (6 bases). The V and J ends lost 5 bases and 3 bases respectively, with 16 bases between them. This CDR3 contains 16 residues. The CDR3 is CASSMKQGPYTGELFF. The CDR3 DNA follows: TGTGCCAGCAGTATGAAACAGGGCCCATACACCGGGGAGCTGTTTTTT.

This clonotype occurred a few times. The chain joins TRBV4-1 to TRBJ2-5; 7 nucleotides agree with TRBD1. Looked up from germline, CDR1 is MGHRA and CDR2 is YSYEKL. The V gene end was trimmed by 1 base and the J gene end by 5 bases; junction bases not matched to a gene: 7. There are 15 residues in the CDR3. This CDR3 reads CASSQVEGARETQYF. CDR3 sequence (DNA): TGCGCCAGCAGCCAAGTAGAGGGGGCTCGCGAGACCCAGTACTTC.

Points on this clonotype: The final CDR3 position lacks the conserved phenylalanine or tryptophan, pointing to a likely read error. The chain links TRBV7-9 to TRBJ1-2; 7 bases line up with TRBD1. The germline V gene has CDR1 SEHNR and CDR2 FQNEAQ (reference sequence). CDR3 size: 14 residues. V shed 3 bases and J 1 base; nucleotides not matched to a gene: 2. Here the CDR3 reads CASSLRDSNYGYTI. For the CDR3, the DNA is TGTGCCAGCAGCTTGAGGGACAGTAACTATGGCTACACCATC.

The chain uses TRBV5-1 and TRBJ2-7, with no clear D. The ends were cut back, 4 bases at V and 6 bases at J, with 8 bases in the middle. The CDR3 totals 11 residues. Germline V gene lookup returns CDR1 SGHRS and CDR2 YFSETQ. Here the CDR3 DNA reads TGCGCCAGCAGCGGTGGGCTCGAGCAGTACTTC. This gives the protein CASSGGLEQYF.

This CDR3 reads CASSLPRTPSTDTQYF. CDR3 DNA: TGTGCCAGCAGTTTACCTCGGACACCTAGCACAGATACGCAGTATTTT. The chain employs TRBV28 and TRBJ2-3, with a weak D call TRBD1 (5 bases). The CDR3 extends over 16 amino acids. The V end was cut by 2 bases, the J end by 0 bases, with 12 bases between. CDR1 and CDR2 from the germline V gene are MDHEN and SYDVKM.

The rearrangement joins TRBV3-1 to TRBJ1-2; D perhaps matches TRBD1 (6 bases). The CDR3 runs to 15 residues. V lost 3 bases, J lost 4 bases, and 15 bases lay in between. Germline CDR1 LGHDT, CDR2 YNNKEL (reference sequence). DNA of the CDR3: TGTGCCAGCAGCCAGGAACAGGGAATTCGCTATGGCTACACCTTC. Amino acids: CASSQEQGIRYGYTF.

The V call is TRBV30, the J call TRBJ2-1, with TRBD2 matching 8 bases. The germline V gene encodes CDR1 GTSNPN and CDR2 SVGIG (reference sequence). V was pared by 4 bases and J by 8 bases, with 16 bases of the junction left unmatched. This CDR3 spans 16 amino acids. CDR3: CAWKLPLAGLNHEQFF. DNA of the CDR3: TGTGCCTGGAAGCTCCCTCTAGCGGGCCTTAACCATGAGCAGTTCTTC.

This clonotype was seen at least ten times. This chain connects TRBV6-5 to TRBJ1-3; D not certain. Germline-derived CDR1 and CDR2 are MNHEY and SVGAGI. The CDR3 extends over 16 amino acids. V lost 4 bases and J 8 bases, leaving 21 bases between the germline ends. CDR3 bases: TGTGCCAGCAGTTCCCGCTTCCAGACTCCGCGGGACACCATATATTTT. Its protein is CASSSRFQTPRDTIYF.

This clonotype was seen many times. The chain links TRBV12-3 or TRBV12-4 to TRBJ2-7; D is unclear. The V end lost 6 bases, the J end lost 3 bases, and 12 bases lay between the germline ends. The CDR3 consists of 13 residues. In DNA, the CDR3 is TGTGCCAGCAGCCCTCAGAGAAACTACGAGCAGTACTTC. Protein sequence: CASSPQRNYEQYF.

The J gene is TRBJ2-7, the V gene TRBV27, with a weak D call TRBD1 (5 bases). Trimming left V 0 bases short and J 2 bases short, with 11 bases between. This CDR3 region has 15 residues. Germline lookup yields CDR1 MNHEY and CDR2 SMNVEV (reference sequence). The CDR3 region is CASSLSRTMTYEQYF. Here the CDR3 DNA reads TGTGCCAGCAGTTTATCGAGGACAATGACCTACGAGCAGTACTTC.